This is a list of T cell receptor beta chains from one sample in a study of stem cell transplantation in POMP-related autoinflammatory disease. Repertoires were generated with immunoSEQ multiplex PCR, while TCRdb's copy carries only in-frame clones and drops some. The data hold thousands of clones, with 80% to 95% observed a single time. The starting material was CD8+ T cells from PBMCs, obtained before stem cell transplantation. Receptors were obtained from a human donor with POMP-related autoinflammation and immune dysregulation (PRAID). Both conserved end residues are part of each CDR3. A D gene is named only where the DNA matches it firmly. Only part of the rows carry a size: once, few, many, or a class if the clone is expanded.

TRBD2	TRBJ2-3	TRBV27	.	CASSPLGLGTDTQYF	TGTGCCAGCAGTCCCCTGGGACTAGGCACAGATACGCAGTATTTT
.	TRBJ2-1	TRBV16	.	CASSQSISSYNEQFF	TGTGCCAGCAGCCAAAGTATTAGCTCCTACAATGAGCAGTTCTTC
.	TRBJ1-5	TRBV27	.	CASSLTANQPQHF	TGTGCCAGCAGTTTAACAGCCAATCAGCCCCAGCATTTT
.	TRBJ1-1	TRBV4-2	.	CASSQEGGGWNTEAFF	TGTGCCAGCAGCCAAGAGGGAGGGGGGTGGAACACTGAAGCTTTCTTT
.	TRBJ1-5	TRBV19	.	CASSIVNQPQHF	TGTGCCAGTTCCATTGTCAATCAGCCCCAGCATTTT
.	TRBJ2-3	TRBV11-2	.	CASARSTDTQYF	TGTGCCAGCGCCCGGAGCACAGATACGCAGTATTTT
.	TRBJ2-3	TRBV25-1	once	CASSTLQRTSTDTQYF	TGTGCCAGCAGTACGCTTCAGCGGACCTCCACAGATACGCAGTATTTT
.	TRBJ2-6	TRBV4-1	.	CASSQVTGSGANVLTF	TGCGCCAGCAGCCAAGTAACAGGCTCTGGGGCCAACGTCCTGACTTTC
TRBD2	TRBJ2-2	TRBV30	.	CAWSRDLAGENTGELFF	TGTGCCTGGAGTAGAGATCTAGCGGGAGAAAACACCGGGGAGCTGTTTTTT
.	TRBJ2-1	TRBV5-1	.	CASSGISRDYNEQFF	TGCGCCAGCAGCGGGATTAGTCGGGATTACAATGAGCAGTTCTTC
.	TRBJ1-2	TRBV6-5	.	CASSIPGDGYTF	TGTGCCAGCAGTATCCCAGGGGATGGCTACACCTTC
TRBD1	TRBJ2-1	TRBV29-1	.	CSVEFPVGQGANYNEQFF	TGCAGCGTTGAATTCCCGGTGGGACAGGGGGCTAACTACAATGAGCAGTTCTTC
TRBD2	TRBJ2-3	TRBV15	.	CATSRTTSGTQYF	TGTGCCACCAGCAGAACAACTAGCGGTACGCAGTATTTT
TRBD1	TRBJ2-1	TRBV4-1	.	CASSQSLRQGHYNEQFF	TGCGCCAGCAGCCAATCCCTCCGACAGGGGCACTACAATGAGCAGTTCTTC
.	TRBJ2-2	TRBV6-1	.	CASSLGAGELFF	TGTGCCAGCAGCCTTGGAGCCGGGGAGCTGTTTTTT
TRBD1	TRBJ1-1	TRBV28	.	CASSLYPQTGRNTEAFF	TGTGCCAGCAGTTTATACCCTCAGACAGGGAGGAACACTGAAGCTTTCTTT
TRBD1	TRBJ1-2	TRBV18	.	CASSPPRGLGYGYTF	TGTGCCAGCTCACCTCCCAGGGGGCTGGGCTATGGCTACACCTTC
.	TRBJ1-1	TRBV5-1	once	CASSQGRNTEAFF	TGCGCCAGCAGCCAGGGGCGGAACACTGAAGCTTTCTTT
TRBD2	TRBJ2-1	TRBV4-2	.	CASSPENGLAVYNEQFF	TGTGCCAGCAGCCCGGAAAATGGGCTAGCGGTATACAATGAGCAGTTCTTC
.	TRBJ1-5	TRBV6-6	.	CASSLQGDGQPQHF	TGTGCCAGCAGTCTACAGGGTGACGGTCAGCCCCAGCATTTT